This T cell receptor (beta chain) stems from a study of beta chain features in type 1 diabetes. Across the whole study: Across every sample, over 100 million sorted cells were examined in total.

As concerns this clone: Antigen specificity is unknown.

cDNA synthesis used the whole RNA isolate, giving expressed TCRB sequences. Method: immunoSEQ multiplex PCR; TCRdb's copy keeps in-frame clones and lacks some. There are about 330,000 clones in the sample; roughly 9.6% occur only once, and 0.015% lies in the top ten. Germline CDR1 reads SGHTA; CDR2 reads FQGTGA. V lost 6 bases and J 7 bases, leaving 27 bases between the germline ends. This CDR3 is 17 amino acids long. Study outcomes and limitations: The analysis here could not establish whether HLA type shapes TCRB rearrangement. Fewer junction insertions and more nucleotide deletions appeared in type 1 diabetes patients.

Sequencing was performed on naive CD4+ T cells from blood. The source of this sequence is a young woman in good health. The chain recombines TRBV7-3 with TRBJ2-5; D not certain. The CDR3 nucleotides are TGTGCCAGCAGATCCGGAGCCCAATATAGTGCCCGAGGGACCCAGTACTTC. Its protein is CASRSGAQYSARGTQYF.